A single TCR beta chain is shown here with its context. Its antigen is currently unknown. TCR beta VDJ and CDR3 profiling used genomic DNA as template. TCRdb ran MiXCR on the reads and lists one entry per CDR3 protein. Of around 180,000 distinct CDR3 sequences listed, about three fifths are singletons. This CDR3 is 16 amino acids long. V was trimmed by 5 bases and J by 4 bases, leaving 15 bases between them. These data are taken from a study of CD8+CD57+ T cells in acquired aplastic anemia. About the research overall: On average, sorted CD4+ and CD8+ cells gave roughly 2.9 ug of DNA. In CD4+ cells, healthy donors produced an average of about 11 million reads. Study results and caveats: Overlapping CD8+ CDR3 repertoires of patients and controls contained around 31 shared sequences. CD8+ Simpson's diversity showed no significant patient-control difference.

The sequenced material came from sorted CD4+, CD8+, or CD8+CD57+ T cells (not recorded which) from PBMCs. The rearrangement joins TRBV12-3 or TRBV12-4 to TRBJ1-6, with D tentatively TRBD1 (6 bases). The TCR was taken from a human donor in good health. The CDR3 bases are TGTGCCAGCAGTGAACAGGGTGGGCTGTATAATTCACCCCTCCACTTT. It is translated as CASSEQGGLYNSPLHF.